The clone carrying this T cell receptor (beta chain) was seen ten or more times. This sample was taken from a study of T cells after posttransplantation cyclophosphamide. Using immunoSEQ multiplex PCR, the repertoire was profiled, and TCRdb retains in-frame clones only, with some absent. The specimen gives about 8,700 clones without singletons; the ten biggest hold about 6.1%. Busulfan-fludarabine conditioning, marrow transplant, and cyclophosphamide on days +3 and +4 were administered. The J segment lost 0 bases and the V segment lost 5 bases, leaving 8 bases of the junction unmatched. The CDR3 spans 16 residues. CDR1 and CDR2 (germline): SGHVS, FQNEAQ.

The V gene is TRBV7-8, the J gene TRBJ1-2, with 8 nucleotides matching TRBD1. Source: PBMCs, taken after an allogeneic stem cell transplant with post-transplant cyclophosphamide. The receptor's source is a male patient between 25 and 39 years old who received an allogeneic stem cell transplant from an unrelated donor, was CMV-positive, and had acute and chronic GVHD. The graft donor may be the source of some T cells. The CDR3 protein is CASSRRDRQANYGYTF. The CDR3 bases are TGTGCCAGCAGCCGAAGGGACAGGCAGGCTAACTATGGCTACACCTTC.